This T cell receptor beta chain was identified during a study of technical replicates of blood from four donors. Germline CDR1 and CDR2: MNHEY and SVGAGI. This CDR3 has 14 residues. Trimming took 6 bases from V and 2 from J, leaving 14 bases between them. Sequenced by immunoSEQ multiplex PCR; TCRdb stores in-frame clones only, minus some. The repertoire consists of some 79,000 clones, with approximately 94% occurring once and the leading ten covering roughly 0.26%. This clone is a singleton in its sample. The receptor was isolated from a human donor in good health. The gene calls are TRBV6-5 and TRBJ2-7, with D possibly matching TRBD1 (6 bases). The sequenced sample was T cells isolated from PBMCs. CDR3: CASRPFTGPYEQYF. In DNA form, the CDR3 reads TGTGCCAGCAGGCCATTTACAGGGCCCTACGAGCAGTACTTC.